These 18 T cell receptor beta chains came from one sample sequenced in a study of blood T cell repertoires in COVID-19. The data were produced by immunoSEQ multiplex PCR, yet TCRdb's version contains in-frame clones alone and is incomplete. The sample records roughly 250,000 clones, approximately 90% being singletons. The source material was peripheral blood. The receptor set was obtained from a man in his 60s who had recovered from COVID-19.

The chain combines TRBV2 with TRBJ2-7, with 11 bases identical to TRBD1. V lost 5 bases, J lost 2 bases, and 5 bases stayed unmatched. This CDR3 is 15 amino acids long. Looked up from germline, CDR1 is SNHLY and CDR2 is FYNNEI. CDR3 bases: TGTGCCAGCAGTCAGGGACAGGGGGGGACCTACGAGCAGTACTTC. Translation gives CASSQGQGGTYEQYF.

CDR3 amino acids: CASSVSRADAPAKNIQYF. CDR3 sequence (DNA): TGTGCCAGCAGCGTAAGCCGAGCGGACGCCCCAGCCAAAAACATTCAGTACTTC. The chain recombines TRBV9 with TRBJ2-4; D perhaps matches TRBD2 (5 bases). Looked up from germline, CDR1 is SGDLS and CDR2 is YYNGEE. V lost 1 base to trimming and J lost 0 bases, with 17 bases between them. The CDR3 is made up of 18 amino acids.

The rearrangement uses TRBV5-4 and TRBJ2-7; D is ambiguous. The CDR3 extends over 14 amino acids. Germline values: CDR1 SGHNT, CDR2 YYREEE (reference sequence). V lost 0 bases and J lost 0, with 7 bases in between. The CDR3 region is CASSLDRSSYEQYF. CDR3 nucleotides: TGTGCCAGCAGCTTGGACAGAAGCTCCTACGAGCAGTACTTC.

The J gene is TRBJ1-6, the V gene TRBV7-2; the D gene is possibly TRBD1 (6 bases). The V gene lost 2 bases and the J gene lost 8 bases, with 22 bases spanning the gap. Germline-derived CDR1 and CDR2 are SGHTA and FQGNSA. CDR3 length equals 18 residues. CDR3 loop: CASSLRQALGSSYSPLHF. CDR3 nucleotide sequence: TGTGCCAGCAGCTTAAGACAGGCGCTAGGGTCTAGCTATTCACCCCTCCACTTT.

As DNA, the CDR3 is TGTGCCAGCAGTGTTTTGCAGGGGGCGAACACCGGGGAGCTGTTTTTT. Protein sequence: CASSVLQGANTGELFF. The chain combines TRBV25-1 with TRBJ2-2, with 7 bases fitting TRBD1. The CDR3 is made up of 16 amino acids. The junction had 5 bases not matched to a gene; V was cut back by 4 bases and J by 0 bases. CDR1 and CDR2 (germline): MGHDK, SYGVNS.

V usage is TRBV11-2 and J usage is TRBJ2-1, with D uncertain. V gave up 0 bases and J gave up 3 bases, with 6 bases separating them. Germline loops: CDR1 SGHAT, CDR2 FQNNGV. The CDR3 has 14 amino acids. The CDR3, as DNA: TGTGCCAGCAGCTTAGAACTTATCTACAATGAGCAGTTCTTC. It translates to CASSLELIYNEQFF. Drawing the rest from reference TRBV11-2 and TRBJ2-1, the complete variable domain is EAGVAQSPRYKIIEKRQSVAFWCNPISGHATLYWYQQILGQGPKLLIQFQNNGVVDDSQLPKDRFSAERLKGVDSTLKIQPAKLEDSAVYLCASSLELIYNEQFFGPGTRLTVL.

The chain carries TRBV2 and TRBJ1-6; D is possibly TRBD1 (5 bases). Trimming left V 8 bases short and J 7 bases short, with 15 bases between. CDR3 size: 14 residues. Germline CDR1 and CDR2: SNHLY and FYNNEI. The CDR3 sequence is CASGPRATNSPLHF. For the CDR3, the DNA is TGTGCCAGCGGTCCCAGGGCGACGAATTCACCCCTCCACTTT.

The chain recombines TRBV25-1 with TRBJ1-4, with D possibly TRBD1 on 5 matching bases. The CDR3 runs 14 residues. Germline assignment: CDR1 MGHDK and CDR2 SYGVNS. V lost 8 bases, J lost 0 bases, and 10 bases lay in between. The CDR3 spells CASARVATNEKLFF. CDR3 nucleotides: TGTGCCAGCGCCAGGGTCGCAACTAATGAAAAACTGTTTTTT.

The rearrangement joins TRBV4-2 to TRBJ1-2, with 8 nucleotides matching TRBD1. The CDR3 spans 14 residues. In germline, CDR1 is LGHNA, CDR2 YNFKEQ. The ends lost 0 bases at V and 7 bases at J; junction bases unmatched: 4. The CDR3 loop is CASSQEVDRAGYTF. The CDR3 coding sequence is TGTGCCAGCAGCCAAGAAGTGGACAGGGCTGGCTACACCTTC.

The chain has TRBV5-1 and TRBJ2-2, with a possible D match to TRBD2 (6 bases). The CDR3 has 14 residues. CDR1 and CDR2 from the germline V gene are SGHRS and YFSETQ. With 6 bases removed from V and 2 bases from J, the gap between germline ends came to 11 bases. The CDR3 reads CASKIAVNTGELFF. CDR3 nucleotide sequence: TGCGCCAGCAAAATAGCGGTTAACACCGGGGAGCTGTTTTTT.

The rearrangement uses TRBV5-1 and TRBJ1-1; maybe TRBD1 (5 bases). Germline V CDR1 and CDR2: SGHRS, YFSETQ. V lost 0 bases to trimming and J lost 3 bases, with 9 bases between them. This CDR3 region has 14 residues. For the CDR3, the DNA is TGCGCCAGCAGCTTGGGACCACAGGACACTGAAGCTTTCTTT. Protein sequence: CASSLGPQDTEAFF.

This clone was seen a single time. The V gene is TRBV11-3, the J gene TRBJ2-3, with TRBD2 identical over 16 bases. The CDR3 totals 17 residues. With 5 bases clipped from V and 3 bases from J, the junction kept 5 bases outside the gene matches. In germline, CDR1 is SGHNT, CDR2 YENEEA. This chain's CDR3 is CASSRGLAGGPTDTQYF. The CDR3 region has the DNA TGTGCCAGCAGCCGGGGACTAGCGGGGGGGCCAACAGATACGCAGTATTTT.

The V gene is TRBV6-1, the J gene TRBJ1-2; D is undetermined. The germline V gene has CDR1 MNHNS and CDR2 SASEGT. The V gene lost 3 bases and the J gene lost 4 bases, with 6 bases spanning the gap. The CDR3 totals 12 residues. Written as DNA, the CDR3 is TGTGCCAGCAGTGAGACAATCTATGGCTACACCTTC. Translated, it gives CASSETIYGYTF.

The chain uses TRBV9 and TRBJ2-2; the D gene is possibly TRBD1 (6 bases). V shed 2 bases and J shed 2 bases, with 16 bases lying between them. The CDR3 is 17 residues long. Germline V gives CDR1 SGDLS, CDR2 YYNGEE. The CDR3 loop is CASSVMWGRLNTGELFF. For the CDR3, the DNA is TGTGCCAGCAGCGTGATGTGGGGGCGCCTAAACACCGGGGAGCTGTTTTTT.

This rearrangement joins TRBV11-2 to TRBJ1-3, with TRBD1 as a possible D gene (6 bases). The germline V and J ends were trimmed by 2 bases and 0 bases, with 14 bases remaining between them. The CDR3 spans 17 residues. Germline V lookup: CDR1 SGHAT, CDR2 FQNNGV. Here the CDR3 reads CASSLKGGSVSGNTIYF. In DNA, the CDR3 is TGTGCCAGCAGCTTAAAAGGGGGATCGGTCTCTGGAAACACCATATATTTT.

The rearrangement links TRBV5-8 to TRBJ1-1; 7 bases map to TRBD1. V shed 0 bases, J shed 11 bases, and the junction held 10 bases outside the gene matches. The germline V gene has CDR1 SGHTS and CDR2 YDEGEE. The CDR3 length is 14 residues. CDR3 in amino acids: CASSLGDSRPGAFF. Written as DNA, the CDR3 is TGTGCCAGCAGCTTGGGGGACAGCCGGCCGGGGGCTTTCTTT. Using reference TRBV5-8 and TRBJ1-1 for the parts outside the CDR3, the full variable domain is EAGVTQSPTHLIKTRGQQATLRCSPISGHTSVYWYQQALGLGLQFLLWYDEGEERNRGNFPPRFSGRQFPNYSSELNVNALELEDSALYLCASSLGDSRPGAFFGQGTRLTVV.

The V call is TRBV11-2, the J call TRBJ2-7, with unresolved D. The V end lost 1 base, the J end lost 12 bases, and 19 bases lay between the germline ends. Germline V gene lookup returns CDR1 SGHAT and CDR2 FQNNGV. The CDR3 runs to 14 residues. CDR3 nucleotides: TGTGCCAGCAGCTTAGTATTGGTTAACTACGAGTCGTACTTC. Its translation: CASSLVLVNYESYF.

The J gene is TRBJ1-5, the V gene TRBV28; no reliable D call. The CDR3 totals 13 residues. V was trimmed by 5 bases and J by 1 base, leaving 6 bases between them. From germline, CDR1 is MDHEN and CDR2 SYDVKM. CDR3 protein: CASSRESNQPQHF. The CDR3 nucleotides are TGTGCCAGCAGTCGAGAAAGCAATCAGCCCCAGCATTTT.